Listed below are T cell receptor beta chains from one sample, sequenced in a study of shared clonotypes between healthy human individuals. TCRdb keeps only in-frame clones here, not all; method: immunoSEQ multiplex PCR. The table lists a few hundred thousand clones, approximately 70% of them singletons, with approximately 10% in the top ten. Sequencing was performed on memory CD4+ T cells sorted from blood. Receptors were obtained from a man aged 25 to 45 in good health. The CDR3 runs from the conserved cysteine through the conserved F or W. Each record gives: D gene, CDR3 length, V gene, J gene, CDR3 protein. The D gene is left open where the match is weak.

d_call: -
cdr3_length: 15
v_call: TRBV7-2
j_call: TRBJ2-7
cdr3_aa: CASSQTGTPNYEQYF

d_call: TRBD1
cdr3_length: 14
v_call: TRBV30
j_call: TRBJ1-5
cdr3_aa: CAWSGTGDGQPQHF

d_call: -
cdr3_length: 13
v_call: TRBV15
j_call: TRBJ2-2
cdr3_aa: CATSRDRYGELFF

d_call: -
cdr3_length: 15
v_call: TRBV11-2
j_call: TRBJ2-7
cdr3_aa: CASSSGPDWGYEQYF

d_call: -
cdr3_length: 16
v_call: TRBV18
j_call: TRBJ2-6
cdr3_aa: CASSPETGFGANVLTF

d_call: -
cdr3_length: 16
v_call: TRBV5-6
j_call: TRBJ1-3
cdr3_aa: CASSAVTQAPGNTIYF

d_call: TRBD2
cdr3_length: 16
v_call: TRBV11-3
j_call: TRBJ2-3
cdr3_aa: CASSSGTSPYTDTQYF

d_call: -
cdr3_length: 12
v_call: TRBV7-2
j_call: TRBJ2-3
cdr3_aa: CASSLGGRPQYF

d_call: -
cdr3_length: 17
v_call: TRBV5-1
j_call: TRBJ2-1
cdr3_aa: CASSWERQAHSYNEQFF

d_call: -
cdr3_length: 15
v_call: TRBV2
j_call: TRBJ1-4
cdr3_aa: CASSPNALSTEKLFF

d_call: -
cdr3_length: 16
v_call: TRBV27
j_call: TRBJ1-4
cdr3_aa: CASSFFGVQGNEKLFF

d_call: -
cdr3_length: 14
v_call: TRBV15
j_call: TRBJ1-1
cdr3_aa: CATSIGTLNTEAFF

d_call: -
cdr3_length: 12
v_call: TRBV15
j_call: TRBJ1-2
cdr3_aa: CATSTETGGYTF

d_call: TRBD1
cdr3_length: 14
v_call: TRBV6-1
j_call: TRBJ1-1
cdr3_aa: CASDLQGARSEAFF

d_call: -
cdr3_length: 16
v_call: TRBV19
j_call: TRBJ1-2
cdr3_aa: CASSVGGVGGFFGYTF

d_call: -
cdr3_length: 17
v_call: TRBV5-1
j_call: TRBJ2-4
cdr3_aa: CASSLKQGAGAKNIQYF